The 32 T cell receptor beta chains reported below all come from one sample, sequenced in a study of shared clonotypes between healthy human individuals. The method was immunoSEQ multiplex PCR; TCRdb's version includes in-frame clones alone and lacks a portion of them. The table records 950,000 to 1,300,000 clones, about 80% of them present only once. The sequenced sample consisted of memory CD4+ T cells sorted from blood. As to subset: CD45RA-negative fraction. Receptors originate from a man younger than 30 in good health.

About this clone itself: This may come from a read error, since a much larger clone is one base off. The same CDR3 can be traced to other DNA sequences in this sample. The chain employs TRBV28 and TRBJ1-2; TRBD1 agrees at 10 bases. Germline V lookup: CDR1 MDHEN, CDR2 SYDVKM. J was trimmed by 2 bases and V by 5 bases; bases with no gene match: 2. The CDR3 has 14 residues. The chain's CDR3 is CASSLGQGNYGYTF. DNA of the CDR3: TGTGCCAGCAGTCTGGGACAGGGGAACTATGGCTACACCTTC.

Note on this clone: The identical CDR3 is also encoded by other nucleotide sequences in the sample. The rearrangement joins TRBV11-2 to TRBJ2-5; D not resolved. CDR1 and CDR2 from the germline V gene are SGHAT and FQNNGV. The V and J ends lost 1 base and 3 bases respectively, with 3 bases between them. CDR3 size: 12 residues. CDR3 bases: TGTGCCAGCAGCTTAGCGAAAGAGACCCAGTACTTC. It yields the protein CASSLAKETQYF.

Of note for this clone: The sample has other DNA sequences that encode this CDR3 too. This chain links TRBV10-3 with TRBJ1-2; D remains unclear. Trimming took off 6 bases at V and 2 bases at J, with 13 bases between the two ends. The CDR3 runs 14 residues. Per the germline V gene, CDR1 is ENHRY and CDR2 is SYGVKD. The CDR3 region is CAISPGGGNYGYTF. The DNA of the CDR3 is TGTGCCATCAGCCCCGGAGGAGGGAACTATGGCTACACCTTC.

In this sample, this clone turned up a few times. The chain is built from TRBV2 and TRBJ2-4; 9 bases align to TRBD1. Germline V gene data show CDR1 as SNHLY and CDR2 as FYNNEI. The CDR3 covers 17 residues. Trimming at V came to 6 bases and at J to 0 bases, leaving 9 bases not matched to a gene. Here the CDR3 reads CASRPHRTGEAKNIQYF. The CDR3, as DNA: TGTGCCAGCAGGCCCCACCGGACAGGGGAAGCCAAAAACATTCAGTACTTC.

This clone was counted between two and nine times. The identical CDR3 is also encoded by other nucleotide sequences in the sample. V gene TRBV7-3 combines with J gene TRBJ2-3; 8 nucleotides align to TRBD2. The V gene end was trimmed by 2 bases and the J gene end by 6 bases; junction bases not matched to a gene: 4. This CDR3 has 14 amino acids. The V gene's germline CDR1 is SGHTA and CDR2 FQGTGA. CDR3 protein: CASSLAGGRDTQYF. The CDR3 DNA reads TGTGCCAGCAGCTTAGCGGGGGGCCGTGATACGCAGTATTTT. Using reference TRBV7-3 and TRBJ2-3 for the parts outside the CDR3, the full variable domain is GAGVSQTPSNKVTEKGKYVELRCDPISGHTALYWYRQSLGQGPEFLIYFQGTGAADDSGLPNDRFFAVRPEGSVSTLKIQRTERGDSAVYLCASSLAGGRDTQYFGPGTRLTVL.

There are many counts of this clone. This specimen includes other DNA sequences encoding the same CDR3. The chain carries TRBV6-1 and TRBJ1-1, with D perhaps matching TRBD1 (6 bases). From germline, CDR1 is MNHNS and CDR2 SASEGT. The CDR3 sequence is 13 residues long. Trimming removed 8 bases at V and 0 bases at J, with 10 bases between. The CDR3 loop is CASSGTLNTEAFF. In DNA, the CDR3 is TGTGCCAGCTCCGGGACATTGAACACTGAAGCTTTCTTT.

This sequence joins TRBV28 and TRBJ1-4; D is ambiguous. Germline V CDR1 and CDR2: MDHEN, SYDVKM. The CDR3 consists of 13 residues. Trimming removed 3 bases at V and 7 bases at J, with 9 bases between. The chain's CDR3 is CASSFGFGEKLFF. DNA of the CDR3: TGTGCCAGCAGTTTCGGATTCGGTGAAAAACTGTTTTTT.

The chain links TRBV6-4 to TRBJ2-7; either TRBD1 or TRBD2 may fit D (5 bases each). Trimming pared 3 bases from V and 2 bases from J, leaving 11 bases between. The germline gives CDR1 MRHNA, CDR2 SNTAGT. The CDR3 runs 14 residues. The CDR3 spells CASSEGRLAYEQYF. Here the CDR3 DNA reads TGTGCCAGCAGTGAGGGACGGCTGGCCTACGAGCAGTACTTC.

This clone has a count of ten or more. Other DNA sequences from this sample encode an identical CDR3 as well. The V and J genes are TRBV7-9 and TRBJ2-7; D uncertain. The CDR3 has 12 residues. Germline assignment: CDR1 SEHNR and CDR2 FQNEAQ (reference sequence). Trimming removed 5 bases at V and 2 bases at J, with 7 bases between. This CDR3 is CASSLGAYEQYF. The CDR3 DNA follows: TGTGCCAGCAGCCTTGGCGCCTACGAGCAGTACTTC.

The rearrangement joins TRBV27 to TRBJ2-1; the match to TRBD2 covers 8 bases. Trimming removed 4 bases from V and 5 bases from J; junction bases left unmatched: 7. Germline V CDR1 and CDR2: MNHEY, SMNVEV (reference sequence). This CDR3 has 15 amino acids. The CDR3 DNA reads TGTGCCAGCAGTTCTCCGGGACTAGGGAACAATGAGCAGTTCTTC. Its translation: CASSSPGLGNNEQFF.

This clone was picked up many times. CDR3 nucleotide sequence: TGTGCCAGCAGGAAAGGGCAGGCAGTGAACACTGAAGCTTTCTTT. Residues: CASRKGQAVNTEAFF. This chain uses TRBV28 with TRBJ1-1; D gene unclear. The CDR3 spans 15 residues. CDR1 MDHEN and CDR2 SYDVKM come from the germline V gene. Trimming shortened V by 6 bases and J by 0 bases, and 14 bases separated the two germline ends. Full variable domain (remainder filled in from reference TRBV28 and TRBJ1-1): DVKVTQSSRYLVKRTGEKVFLECVQDMDHENMFWYRQDPGLGLRLIYFSYDVKMKEKGDIPEGYSVSREKKERFSLILESASTNQTSMYLCASRKGQAVNTEAFFGQGTRLTVV.

This clone was counted a few times. The chain recombines TRBV6-1 with TRBJ2-6, with D unclear. The CDR3 is 15 amino acids. CDR1 and CDR2 (germline): MNHNS, SASEGT. The V end lost 6 bases, the J end lost 1 base, and 10 bases lay between the germline ends. The CDR3 DNA sequence: TGTGCCAGCAGGACCAAGAGTTCTGGGGCCAACGTCCTGACTTTC. Its translation is CASRTKSSGANVLTF.

The V gene is TRBV4-3, the J gene TRBJ2-5, with 15 nucleotides matching TRBD2. CDR3 length: 18 residues. Germline CDR1 is LGHNA and CDR2 is YSLEER. The junction had 10 bases not matched to a gene; V was cut back by 3 bases and J by 5 bases. The CDR3 spells CASSQALGLAGGPETQYF. The CDR3 region has the DNA TGCGCCAGCAGCCAGGCCTTAGGACTAGCGGGAGGGCCGGAGACCCAGTACTTC.

This clone was recorded only once. The rearrangement joins TRBV30 to TRBJ2-1; D remains ambiguous. The CDR3 extends over 12 amino acids. V was shortened by 2 bases and J by 7 bases, with 9 bases between the two germline ends. Germline-derived CDR1 and CDR2 are GTSNPN and SVGIG (reference sequence). The CDR3 spells CAWSLTGNEQFF. CDR3 DNA: TGTGCCTGGAGTCTAACGGGTAATGAGCAGTTCTTC.

For this clone: A far larger clone lies a single base away; this is likely a read error. The rearrangement joins TRBV29-1 to TRBJ1-5; perhaps TRBD1 as D (5 bases). Germline CDR1 SQVTM, CDR2 ANQGSEA. This CDR3 comprises 11 residues. The CDR3 protein is CSSEGRPPQHF. The DNA for the CDR3 is TGCTCCTCAGAGGGACGGCCGCCCCAGCATTTT.

The V gene is TRBV15, the J gene TRBJ1-1, with D unclear. Trimming removed 0 bases from V and 1 base from J, with 9 bases in between. Germline CDR1 reads LNHNV; CDR2 reads YYDKDF (reference sequence). The CDR3 totals 15 residues. DNA of the CDR3: TGTGCCACCAGCAGAGATAGCTTGCCGAACACTGAAGCTTTCTTT. Its translation is CATSRDSLPNTEAFF.

V and J are TRBV5-1 and TRBJ1-5; D gene unclear. The CDR3 sequence is 12 residues long. V shed 7 bases and J shed 8 bases, with 13 bases lying between them. Germline V gene data show CDR1 as SGHRS and CDR2 as YFSETQ. DNA of the CDR3: TGCGCCAGCGGAGGGATTTTAGAGCCCCAGCATTTT. It codes for CASGGILEPQHF.

This chain connects TRBV7-2 to TRBJ1-2; D is unresolved. V was pared by 5 bases and J by 2 bases, with 12 bases between. The germline V gene encodes CDR1 SGHTA and CDR2 FQGNSA. The CDR3 totals 14 residues. CDR3 sequence (DNA): TGTGCCAGCAGCCACCTGAGCGGGAACTATGGCTACACCTTC. Amino acids: CASSHLSGNYGYTF. Full variable domain (missing parts from reference TRBV7-2 and TRBJ1-2): GAGVSQSPSNKVTEKGKDVELRCDPISGHTALYWYRQSLGQGLEFLIYFQGNSAPDKSGLPSDRFSAERTGGSVSTLTIQRTQQEDSAVYLCASSHLSGNYGYTFGSGTRLTVV.

This clone was recorded many times. The V gene is TRBV5-1, the J gene TRBJ2-1, with 9 nucleotides matching TRBD2. This CDR3 spans 15 amino acids. Germline trimming cut 6 bases from V and 6 bases from J; bases unmatched to any gene: 10. The V gene's germline CDR1 is SGHRS and CDR2 YFSETQ. This CDR3 is CASKLAGEGRNEQFF. The CDR3 region has the DNA TGCGCCAGCAAATTAGCGGGAGAAGGGCGCAATGAGCAGTTCTTC.

This clone came up once. The V call is TRBV4-3, the J call TRBJ2-3; tentatively, D is TRBD1 (5 bases). The V gene lost 1 base and the J gene lost 3 bases, with 8 bases spanning the gap. This CDR3 has 14 residues. CDR1 and CDR2 (germline): LGHNA, YSLEER. The CDR3 coding sequence is TGCGCCAGCAGCCAAGGAGCAGGGACAGATACGCAGTATTTT. Residues: CASSQGAGTDTQYF.

The CDR3: CAISANRGHAYEQYF. The CDR3 region has the DNA TGTGCCATCAGTGCAAACAGGGGACATGCCTACGAGCAGTACTTC. The chain joins TRBV10-3 to TRBJ2-7; 7 nucleotides match TRBD1. J was trimmed by 2 bases and V by 4 bases; bases with no gene match: 8. The CDR3 covers 15 residues. The germline gives CDR1 ENHRY, CDR2 SYGVKD.

The chain employs TRBV11-1 and TRBJ2-5, with 12 bases aligning to TRBD2. V gave up 1 base and J gave up 11 bases; unmatched junction bases: 2. Germline CDR1 and CDR2: SGHAT and FQDESV (reference sequence). The CDR3 is made up of 13 amino acids. CDR3 nucleotide sequence: TGTGCCAGCAGCTTAGGACTAGCGGGGGAGCAGTACTTC. It translates to CASSLGLAGEQYF.

This chain connects TRBV30 to TRBJ1-6; 7 bases align to TRBD1. In germline, CDR1 is GTSNPN, CDR2 SVGIG (reference sequence). V was pared by 1 base and J by 0 bases, with 6 bases of the junction left unmatched. The CDR3 has 17 amino acids. The CDR3 DNA reads TGTGCCTGGAGTGAGCCGGGACAGAGCTCCTATAATTCACCCCTCCACTTT. Protein: CAWSEPGQSSYNSPLHF.

This sequence joins TRBV6-1 and TRBJ1-6; D may be TRBD1 (5 bases). This CDR3 is built from 14 residues. The germline V gene encodes CDR1 MNHNS and CDR2 SASEGT. Trimming stripped 4 bases from V and 10 bases from J, with 14 bases between. CDR3 coding DNA: TGTGCCAGCAGTGGGGGGGGGAAAGGATCACCCCTCCACTTT. Translated: CASSGGGKGSPLHF.

The chain employs TRBV25-1 and TRBJ1-2, with D hard to call. Germline V gene lookup returns CDR1 MGHDK and CDR2 SYGVNS. This CDR3 is built from 12 residues. Trimming cost V 0 bases and J 4 bases, with 3 bases left between them. The CDR3 loop reads CASSEYSYGYTF. CDR3 sequence (DNA): TGTGCCAGCAGTGAATATAGCTATGGCTACACCTTC.

This clone was recorded a few times. The V call is TRBV9, the J call TRBJ2-1; D could derive from TRBD1 or TRBD2 (5 bases each). Germline loops: CDR1 SGDLS, CDR2 YYNGEE. The CDR3 length is 14 residues. V lost 1 base to trimming and J lost 2 bases, with 7 bases between them. Here the CDR3 DNA reads TGTGCCAGCAGCGTAACGGGGCCCTACAATGAGCAGTTCTTC. Its translation: CASSVTGPYNEQFF.

This clone was detected a few times. The chain has TRBV5-6 and TRBJ1-4, with a weak D call TRBD1 (5 bases). Germline assignment: CDR1 SGHDT and CDR2 YYEEEE. The CDR3 has 16 amino acids. V shed 3 bases and J shed 6 bases, with 18 bases lying between them. CDR3 loop: CASSWDPGAKYEKLFF. The CDR3 DNA follows: TGTGCCAGCAGCTGGGACCCCGGGGCGAAATATGAAAAACTGTTTTTT.

The genes are TRBV5-1 and TRBJ1-4, with D possibly matching TRBD1 (5 bases). The CDR3 is made up of 13 amino acids. The ends were cut back, 6 bases at V and 2 bases at J, with 8 bases in the middle. Germline lookup yields CDR1 SGHRS and CDR2 YFSETQ. CDR3 in DNA: TGCGCCAGCACACGGGGGACTAATGAAAAACTGTTTTTT. Amino acid sequence: CASTRGTNEKLFF.

V and J are TRBV2 and TRBJ2-1; the D gene is possibly TRBD2 (6 bases). Between the trimmed V and J ends, which lost 11 bases and 4 bases, there was a span of 15 bases. Germline V gene sequence: CDR1 SNHLY, CDR2 FYNNEI. The length of the CDR3 is 13 residues. CDR3 loop: CASGVAEYNEQFF. The CDR3, as DNA: TGTGCCTCCGGGGTAGCGGAGTACAATGAGCAGTTCTTC.

This clone was observed a handful of times. This chain uses TRBV18 with TRBJ1-1; D is unresolved. Germline V lookup: CDR1 KGHSH, CDR2 LQKENI. V was trimmed by 3 bases and J by 3 bases, leaving 11 bases between them. The CDR3 spans 14 residues. The CDR3 sequence: CASSPMGSHTEAFF. In nucleotides, the CDR3 is TGTGCCAGCTCACCGATGGGTTCGCACACTGAAGCTTTCTTT.

This chain links TRBV13 with TRBJ2-1; a weak D match, TRBD2 (6 bases). CDR3 size: 15 residues. The V end lost 5 bases, the J end lost 7 bases, and 18 bases lay between the germline ends. The germline gives CDR1 PRHDT, CDR2 FYEKMQ (reference sequence). The CDR3 region has the DNA TGTGCCAGCAGCCCCGGGACGCCCGGGGGAAATGAGCAGTTCTTC. Encoded protein: CASSPGTPGGNEQFF.

The rearrangement joins TRBV2 to TRBJ2-7; 7 positions match TRBD2. V shed 0 bases, J shed 2 bases, and the junction held 13 bases outside the gene matches. The length of the CDR3 is 18 residues. Germline CDR1 and CDR2: SNHLY and FYNNEI. The CDR3 DNA reads as TGTGCCAGCAGTGAAGCGCTTAGGACTAGTAGCCCCCCCTACGAGCAGTACTTC. Its translation is CASSEALRTSSPPYEQYF.